The 16 T cell receptor beta chains reported below all come from one sample, sequenced in a study of CD8+ T cells in alopecia areata. Sequencing templates came from extracted RNA that was reverse transcribed into cDNA. Assay used: immunoSEQ multiplex PCR; TCRdb lists only in-frame clones, some missing. The data show a few hundred thousand clones, roughly 66% seen once. The treatment: oral pan-JAK inhibitor, 5-10 mg twice daily. The specimen was CD4+ T cells sorted from blood, collected at week 44, from a patient treated with tofacitinib. These receptors came from a human donor with alopecia areata.

V usage is TRBV6-1 and J usage is TRBJ2-7; 7 bases fit TRBD1. The ends lost 1 base at V and 2 bases at J; junction bases unmatched: 5. There are 15 residues in the CDR3. Germline V lookup: CDR1 MNHNS, CDR2 SASEGT. The CDR3 DNA reads TGTGCCAGCAGTGAAGGCTTACAGGGGCCCTACGAGCAGTACTTC. As protein: CASSEGLQGPYEQYF.

The chain links TRBV29-1 to TRBJ2-1, with D uncertain. Germline lookup yields CDR1 SQVTM and CDR2 ANQGSEA. The CDR3 is 14 residues long. Trimming pared 7 bases from V and 2 bases from J, leaving 15 bases between. The CDR3 DNA follows: TGCAGCGCTTCCCCCTACGGAGCCTACAATGAGCAGTTCTTC. Amino acids: CSASPYGAYNEQFF.

The chain's CDR3 is CASGRDGIYNEQFF. The CDR3 DNA follows: TGTGCCAGCGGCCGGGACGGAATATACAATGAGCAGTTCTTC. The rearrangement uses TRBV2 and TRBJ2-1, with D tentatively TRBD1 or TRBD2 (5 bases each). The CDR3 is 14 amino acids. Germline loops: CDR1 SNHLY, CDR2 FYNNEI. V lost 8 bases and J 4 bases, leaving 15 bases between the germline ends. The full variable domain, its missing parts supplied by reference TRBV2 and TRBJ2-1, is EPEVTQTPSHQVTQMGQEVILRCVPISNHLYFYWYRQILGQKVEFLVSFYNNEISEKSEIFDDQFSVERPDGSNFTLKIRSTKLEDSAMYFCASGRDGIYNEQFFGPGTRLTVL.

The chain recombines TRBV7-3 with TRBJ2-5, with D possibly matching TRBD2 (5 bases). The germline V and J ends were trimmed by 2 bases and 4 bases, with 20 bases remaining between them. Germline values: CDR1 SGHTA, CDR2 FQGTGA. The CDR3 contains 17 residues. The CDR3 region is CASSLLSGGWERETQYF. CDR3 nucleotide sequence: TGTGCCAGCAGCTTACTATCGGGCGGGTGGGAAAGAGAGACCCAGTACTTC.

V and J are TRBV5-6 and TRBJ2-1, with no clear D. The V gene lost 4 bases and the J gene lost 4 bases, with 6 bases spanning the gap. The CDR3 length is 12 residues. Germline values: CDR1 SGHDT, CDR2 YYEEEE. The CDR3 region has the DNA TGTGCCAGCAGCCGCGAATACAATGAGCAGTTCTTC. Translation gives CASSREYNEQFF.

The table lists this clone with a few counts. The chain combines TRBV6-6 with TRBJ2-3; 10 positions agree with TRBD2. The J segment lost 2 bases and the V segment lost 5 bases, leaving 7 bases of the junction unmatched. The CDR3 is made up of 16 amino acids. The germline V gene encodes CDR1 MNHNY and CDR2 SVGAGI (reference sequence). Written as DNA, the CDR3 is TGTGCCAGCAGTGGGATTAGCGGGGGGATCACAGATACGCAGTATTTT. Its translation: CASSGISGGITDTQYF.

The V call is TRBV2, the J call TRBJ1-5; TRBD1 is a possible D gene (5 bases). CDR3 size: 14 residues. V lost 4 bases and J lost 4, with 11 bases in between. CDR1 is SNHLY, CDR2 FYNNEI, per germline. This CDR3 reads CASSAGADNQPQHF. As DNA, the CDR3 is TGTGCCAGCAGTGCTGGGGCGGATAATCAGCCCCAGCATTTT.

The V gene is TRBV5-4, the J gene TRBJ1-2, with TRBD1 as a possible D gene (5 bases). This CDR3 comprises 14 residues. Germline CDR1 reads SGHNT; CDR2 reads YYREEE (reference sequence). The V end was cut by 0 bases, the J end by 4 bases, with 10 bases between. The CDR3 is CASSLDGGTYGYTF. For the CDR3, the DNA is TGTGCCAGCAGCTTGGATGGTGGGACCTATGGCTACACCTTC.

The rearrangement links TRBV5-4 to TRBJ2-4; 11 bases line up with TRBD2. Germline V gene lookup returns CDR1 SGHNT and CDR2 YYREEE (reference sequence). The V gene end was trimmed by 4 bases and the J gene end by 5 bases; junction bases not matched to a gene: 2. The CDR3 has 14 amino acids. The CDR3 reads CASSQTSGENIQYF. CDR3 sequence (DNA): TGTGCCAGCAGCCAGACTAGCGGGGAAAACATTCAGTACTTC.

V is TRBV5-6 and J is TRBJ1-6, with D possibly matching TRBD1 (5 bases). The germline CDR1 and CDR2 sequences are SGHDT and YYEEEE. V lost 4 bases and J 6 bases, leaving 14 bases between the germline ends. This CDR3 contains 15 residues. CDR3 nucleotide sequence: TGTGCCAGCAGCCCGGTTGGACAAATTAATTCACCCCTCCACTTT. Amino acid sequence: CASSPVGQINSPLHF.

The chain recombines TRBV30 with TRBJ1-2; TRBD1 might be the D (5 bases). This CDR3 contains 14 residues. V was pared by 2 bases and J by 7 bases, with 17 bases between. Per the germline V gene, CDR1 is GTSNPN and CDR2 is SVGIG (reference sequence). CDR3 in DNA: TGTGCCTGGAGTCCGAGTGGTCAGGGACTTGGCTACACCTTC. Translated: CAWSPSGQGLGYTF.

The chain combines TRBV5-1 with TRBJ2-5; no reliable D call. CDR3 length: 14 residues. CDR1 and CDR2 from the germline V gene are SGHRS and YFSETQ. V was shortened by 0 bases and J by 3 bases, with 9 bases between the two germline ends. Written as DNA, the CDR3 is TGCGCCAGCAGCTTGGTACCAGGAGAAGAGACCCAGTACTTC. Its translation is CASSLVPGEETQYF.

This clone was recorded a few times. The rearrangement uses TRBV19 and TRBJ1-2, with D hard to call. This CDR3 has 14 amino acids. The germline V gene has CDR1 LNHDA and CDR2 SQIVND (reference sequence). V was clipped by 9 bases and J by 3 bases, with 17 bases between them. DNA of the CDR3: TGTGCCAGCACAACGGGATCAGTCTACTATGGCTACACCTTC. Translating it yields CASTTGSVYYGYTF. The whole variable domain, filled in from reference TRBV19 and TRBJ1-2, reads DGGITQSPKYLFRKEGQNVTLSCEQNLNHDAMYWYRQDPGQGLRLIYYSQIVNDFQKGDIAEGYSVSREKKESFPLTVTSAQKNPTAFYLCASTTGSVYYGYTFGSGTRLTVV.

The chain has TRBV5-1 and TRBJ2-2, with D uncertain. Germline V lookup: CDR1 SGHRS, CDR2 YFSETQ. The CDR3 totals 13 residues. Between the trimmed V and J ends, which lost 0 bases and 1 base, there was a span of 1 base. This CDR3 reads CASSLVNTGELFF. CDR3 bases: TGCGCCAGCAGCTTGGTGAACACCGGGGAGCTGTTTTTT.

A few counts support this clone. The rearrangement uses TRBV19 and TRBJ1-1, with unresolved D. Germline assignment: CDR1 LNHDA and CDR2 SQIVND (reference sequence). The V end lost 7 bases, the J end lost 6 bases, and 15 bases lay between the germline ends. This CDR3 is built from 13 residues. CDR3 in DNA: TGTGCCAGTACCCCTAAGGGCCAGGCTGAAGCTTTCTTT. Translation gives CASTPKGQAEAFF.

The rearrangement uses TRBV7-9 and TRBJ2-1; 8 bases fit TRBD1. Trimming at V came to 5 bases and at J to 2 bases, leaving 2 bases not matched to a gene. CDR1 and CDR2 (germline): SEHNR, FQNEAQ (reference sequence). This CDR3 is built from 14 residues. This CDR3 is CASSPTGAYNEQFF. CDR3 in DNA: TGTGCCAGCAGCCCGACAGGGGCCTACAATGAGCAGTTCTTC.